One and the same sample provided the 18 T cell receptor beta chains below, sequenced in a study of identifying expanded T cells in peripheral blood. TCRdb's copy holds only in-frame clones and misses some; the assay was immunoSEQ multiplex PCR. The sample has about 58,000 clones; roughly 90% are singletons. Sequences were obtained from blood. The source is a person aged 18 to 69 in good health.

This chain links TRBV29-1 with TRBJ2-7; unclear D gene. The germline gives CDR1 SQVTM, CDR2 ANQGSEA. The V end lost 0 bases, the J end lost 5 bases, and 8 bases lay between the germline ends. The CDR3 is 12 amino acids. CDR3 sequence reads: CSVEDSKNEQYF. The CDR3 DNA reads TGCAGCGTTGAAGATTCTAAAAACGAGCAGTACTTC.

This chain joins TRBV6-5 and TRBJ1-3, with D perhaps matching TRBD1 (5 bases). Germline V gene data show CDR1 as MNHEY and CDR2 as SVGAGI. This CDR3 spans 16 amino acids. Trimming shortened V by 3 bases and J by 0 bases, and 12 bases separated the two germline ends. For the CDR3, the DNA is TGTGCCAGCAGTTATACGACAGCTAGCTCTGGAAACACCATATATTTT. This sequence encodes CASSYTTASSGNTIYF.

The V and J genes are TRBV5-1 and TRBJ2-7; D assignment may be TRBD1 or TRBD2 (5 bases each). Trimming removed 0 bases from V and 5 bases from J, with 18 bases in between. The CDR3 extends over 16 amino acids. In germline, CDR1 is SGHRS, CDR2 YFSETQ. The CDR3 bases are TGCGCCAGCAGCTTGGCCAGGGACGGCCTCCCCCACGAGCAGTACTTC. Protein sequence: CASSLARDGLPHEQYF.

The V and J genes are TRBV6-6 and TRBJ2-1; 9 bases are a match to TRBD2. The V gene's germline CDR1 is MNHNY and CDR2 SVGAGI (reference sequence). The CDR3 runs to 15 residues. Trimming removed 0 bases from V and 3 bases from J; junction bases left unmatched: 0. This CDR3 reads CASSYSSGSYNEQFF. As DNA, the CDR3 is TGTGCCAGCAGTTACTCTAGCGGGAGCTACAATGAGCAGTTCTTC.

The CDR3 spells CASSIIQGSNEKLFF. As DNA, the CDR3 is TGTGCCAGCAGCATTATACAGGGATCTAATGAAAAACTGTTTTTT. This rearrangement joins TRBV6-1 to TRBJ1-4, with D possibly TRBD1 on 6 matching bases. Trimming took off 6 bases at V and 3 bases at J, with 14 bases between the two ends. CDR3 length equals 15 residues. CDR1 is MNHNS, CDR2 SASEGT, per germline.

This chain links TRBV7-3 with TRBJ2-7, with D perhaps TRBD1 (6 bases). The CDR3 sequence is 14 residues long. Trimming shortened V by 3 bases and J by 5 bases, and 14 bases separated the two germline ends. Germline V gene sequence: CDR1 SGHTA, CDR2 FQGTGA. CDR3 amino acids: CASSLGPGVNEQYF. In DNA, the CDR3 is TGTGCCAGCAGCTTGGGCCCAGGGGTGAACGAGCAGTACTTC.

The CDR3 nucleotides read TGTGCCAGCAGCCCTTTTCCGGGGGGCGGTTCCTCCTCCTACGAGCAGTACTTC. This codes for CASSPFPGGGSSSYEQYF. J is TRBJ2-7 and V is TRBV28; the D gene is possibly TRBD2 (7 bases). Germline values: CDR1 MDHEN, CDR2 SYDVKM. Trimming stripped 6 bases from V and 0 bases from J, with 24 bases between. The CDR3 runs to 18 residues.

The chain uses TRBV5-4 and TRBJ2-5; 9 bases are shared with TRBD2. Germline loops: CDR1 SGHNT, CDR2 YYREEE (reference sequence). V trimming: 0 bases; J trimming: 1 base; junction bases outside the gene matches: 4. The length of the CDR3 is 16 residues. CDR3 residues: CASSLGLAVLQETQYF. The CDR3 DNA follows: TGTGCCAGCAGCTTGGGACTAGCGGTTCTCCAAGAGACCCAGTACTTC.

The chain employs TRBV5-4 and TRBJ1-1; 8 bases map to TRBD1. CDR3 length: 16 amino acids. Germline CDR1 and CDR2: SGHNT and YYREEE (reference sequence). The V gene end was trimmed by 0 bases and the J gene end by 5 bases; junction bases not matched to a gene: 9. CDR3 in amino acids: CASSLGAGGVGTEAFF. The CDR3, as DNA: TGTGCCAGCAGCTTGGGGGCAGGGGGCGTAGGAACTGAAGCTTTCTTT. Supplemented by reference TRBV5-4 and TRBJ1-1, the full variable domain reads ETGVTQSPTHLIKTRGQQVTLRCSSQSGHNTVSWYQQALGQGPQFIFQYYREEENGRGNFPPRFSGLQFPNYSSELNVNALELDDSALYLCASSLGAGGVGTEAFFGQGTRLTVV.

The chain has TRBV5-1 and TRBJ1-1; D remains ambiguous. V was cut by 0 bases and J by 1 base, with 7 bases left in between. There are 14 residues in the CDR3. The V gene's germline CDR1 is SGHRS and CDR2 YFSETQ. CDR3 DNA sequence: TGCGCCAGCAGCTTGGATTATAGGAACACTGAAGCTTTCTTT. It specifies CASSLDYRNTEAFF. Combining the CDR3 with reference TRBV5-1 and TRBJ1-1 gives the whole variable domain KAGVTQTPRYLIKTRGQQVTLSCSPISGHRSVSWYQQTPGQGLQFLFEYFSETQRNKGNFPGRFSGRQFSNSRSEMNVSTLELGDSALYLCASSLDYRNTEAFFGQGTRLTVV.

This chain connects TRBV10-3 to TRBJ1-1, with D unclear. CDR1 is ENHRY and CDR2 is SYGVKD in the germline V gene. Deletions cut 2 bases from V and 3 bases from J, with 7 bases between. This CDR3 comprises 13 residues. CDR3 in DNA: TGTGCCATCAGTGAGGGACTTTACACTGAAGCTTTCTTT. It specifies CAISEGLYTEAFF.

This clone was counted a single time. The chain links TRBV29-1 to TRBJ2-1; TRBD2 agrees at 9 bases. V lost 7 bases and J lost 1; bases outside the gene matches: 8. This CDR3 has 15 amino acids. In germline, CDR1 is SQVTM, CDR2 ANQGSEA. CDR3: CSGGASGTSYNEQFF. CDR3 nucleotides: TGCAGCGGGGGTGCTAGCGGGACATCCTACAATGAGCAGTTCTTC.

This chain joins TRBV2 and TRBJ2-5, with TRBD2 matching 11 bases. Germline CDR1 reads SNHLY; CDR2 reads FYNNEI. The CDR3 is 18 amino acids. Trimming at V came to 0 bases and at J to 9 bases, leaving 15 bases not matched to a gene. The CDR3 region is CASSEAASGGTPMVAQYF. CDR3 sequence (DNA): TGTGCCAGCAGTGAAGCAGCTAGCGGGGGGACCCCCATGGTGGCCCAGTACTTC.

The chain uses TRBV7-8 and TRBJ2-7; D may correspond to TRBD1 or TRBD2 (7 bases each). The CDR3 sequence is 15 residues long. V lost 2 bases and J 2 bases, leaving 13 bases between the germline ends. Looked up from germline, CDR1 is SGHVS and CDR2 is FQNEAQ. CDR3 bases: TGTGCCAGCAGCTTAAACAGGGGAGGGGCCTACGAGCAGTACTTC. This translates into CASSLNRGGAYEQYF. The entire variable domain, with the rest obtained from reference TRBV7-8 and TRBJ2-7, is as follows: GAGVSQSPRYKVAKRGQDVALRCDPISGHVSLFWYQQALGQGPEFLTYFQNEAQLDKSGLPSDRFFAERPEGSVSTLKIQRTQQEDSAVYLCASSLNRGGAYEQYFGPGTRLTVT.

By share, this clone ranks as medium-sized. CDR3 sequence reads: CASSPATSWVSEQYF. Here the CDR3 DNA reads TGTGCCAGCAGCCCCGCGACTAGCTGGGTATCGGAGCAGTACTTC. J is TRBJ2-7 and V is TRBV7-9; 7 bases fit TRBD2. V shed 5 bases and J 7 bases; nucleotides not matched to a gene: 14. CDR1 is SEHNR and CDR2 is FQNEAQ in the germline V gene (reference sequence). CDR3 length equals 15 residues.

This chain connects TRBV5-8 to TRBJ1-1; D unclear. The V end lost 1 base, the J end lost 2 bases, and 15 bases lay between the germline ends. The CDR3 extends over 16 amino acids. Germline V gives CDR1 SGHTS, CDR2 YDEGEE. The CDR3 loop reads CASSLLVAGFNTEAFF. Written as DNA, the CDR3 is TGTGCCAGCAGCTTGCTCGTAGCAGGATTCAACACTGAAGCTTTCTTT.

The chain couples TRBV2 to TRBJ1-6; D ambiguous. The germline V and J ends were trimmed by 2 bases and 8 bases, with 10 bases remaining between them. Germline V gene data show CDR1 as SNHLY and CDR2 as FYNNEI. This CDR3 region has 14 residues. The CDR3 here is CASSEPLSYSPLHF. The CDR3 coding sequence is TGTGCCAGCAGTGAACCTCTTTCGTATTCACCCCTCCACTTT.

This chain links TRBV4-3 with TRBJ2-3; D is undetermined. The CDR3 extends over 13 amino acids. With 0 bases removed from V and 6 bases from J, the gap between germline ends came to 7 bases. CDR1 is LGHNA and CDR2 is YSLEER in the germline V gene. CDR3 protein: CASSQDPRDTQYF. Written as DNA, the CDR3 is TGCGCCAGCAGCCAAGACCCAAGGGATACGCAGTATTTT.